Listed below are T cell receptor beta chains from one sample, sequenced in a study of T cell repertoires in cytomegalovirus infection. One entry per CDR3 protein results from TCRdb running MiXCR on the reads. The table includes about 320,000 distinct CDR3 sequences, approximately 9.5% detected once. Sequenced material: PBMCs. The source of these receptors is a human donor in good health (CMV status not recorded). Some clones in this sample may be carry-over from other donors' samples. Each CDR3 is given with its conserved first and last residue. D genes are given only for firm matches. The size field is filled for only some rows; it gives once, few, many or a size class.

CDR3aa	CDR3nt	j_gene	d_gene	v_gene	abundance
CASSLVGDRVGETQYF	TGTGCCAGCAGCTTAGTTGGGGACAGGGTAGGAGAGACCCAGTACTTC	TRBJ2-5	TRBD1	TRBV7-2	many
CASSSGLAGGRTHSYNEQFF	TGTGCCAGCAGCTCCGGACTAGCGGGCGGGAGGACCCACTCCTACAATGAGCAGTTCTTC	TRBJ2-1	TRBD2	TRBV11-1	NA
CSARQGETEAFF	TGCAGTGCCAGACAGGGAGAAACTGAAGCTTTCTTT	TRBJ1-1	TRBD1	TRBV20-1	few
CASRGVLYSNQPQHF	TGTGCCAGCAGGGGGGTACTCTATAGCAATCAGCCCCAGCATTTT	TRBJ1-5	NA	TRBV2	many
CASSLTGIGQPNLRNQPQHF	TGTGCCAGCAGCTTGACCGGGATTGGACAGCCGAATCTTCGCAATCAGCCCCAGCATTTT	TRBJ1-5	NA	TRBV5-6	many
CASINRRQLHTF	TGTGCCAGTATCAACAGGCGGCAACTACACACCTTC	TRBJ1-2	NA	TRBV19	few
CATSIRTGVKEKLFF	TGTGCCACCAGCATCCGGACAGGGGTGAAGGAAAAACTGTTTTTT	TRBJ1-4	TRBD1	TRBV15	NA
CASSRPTDTSTDTQYF	TGTGCCAGCAGCCGCCCGACAGATACTAGCACAGATACGCAGTATTTT	TRBJ2-3	NA	TRBV12-3/TRBV12-4	NA
CSARDYRTSGRGTDTQYF	TGCAGTGCTAGAGATTATCGGACTAGCGGGAGGGGTACAGATACGCAGTATTTT	TRBJ2-3	TRBD2	TRBV20-1	many
CASSRTGGFNSPLHF	TGTGCCAGCAGCCGTACAGGGGGCTTCAATTCACCCCTCCACTTT	TRBJ1-6	TRBD1	TRBV7-6	NA
CASSYPTGGNQPQHF	TGTGCCAGCAGTTACCCGACAGGGGGCAATCAGCCCCAGCATTTT	TRBJ1-5	TRBD1	TRBV6-2/TRBV6-3	NA
CASSRQGLFNQPQHF	TGTGCCAGCAGCAGACAGGGCCTTTTCAATCAGCCCCAGCATTTT	TRBJ1-5	TRBD1	TRBV7-2	few
CASSLNRVATNEKLFF	TGTGCCAGCAGCTTAAACAGAGTTGCAACTAATGAAAAACTGTTTTTT	TRBJ1-4	NA	TRBV7-3	NA